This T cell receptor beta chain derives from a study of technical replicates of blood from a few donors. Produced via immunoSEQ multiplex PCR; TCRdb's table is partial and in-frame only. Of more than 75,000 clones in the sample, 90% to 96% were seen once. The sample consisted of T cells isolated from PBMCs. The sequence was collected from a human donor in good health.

The CDR3 is CASSVLTEAFF. The DNA of the CDR3 is TGTGCCAGCTCCGTCTTGACAGAGGCTTTCTTT. The chain employs TRBV28 and TRBJ1-1, with D perhaps matching TRBD1 (5 bases). Germline CDR1 is MDHEN and CDR2 is SYDVKM. The V end lost 8 bases, the J end lost 11 bases, and 15 bases lay between the germline ends. The CDR3 is 11 residues long.